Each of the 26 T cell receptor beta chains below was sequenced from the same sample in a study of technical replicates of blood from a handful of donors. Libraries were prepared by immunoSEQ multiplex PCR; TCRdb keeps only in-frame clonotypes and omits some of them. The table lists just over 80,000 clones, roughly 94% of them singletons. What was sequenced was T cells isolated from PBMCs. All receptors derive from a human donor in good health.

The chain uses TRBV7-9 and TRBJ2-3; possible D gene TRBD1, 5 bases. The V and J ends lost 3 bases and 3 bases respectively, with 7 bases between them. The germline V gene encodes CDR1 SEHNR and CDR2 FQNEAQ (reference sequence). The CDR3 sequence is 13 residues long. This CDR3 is CASSFTGTDTQYF. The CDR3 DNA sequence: TGTGCCAGCAGCTTTACAGGAACAGATACGCAGTATTTT.

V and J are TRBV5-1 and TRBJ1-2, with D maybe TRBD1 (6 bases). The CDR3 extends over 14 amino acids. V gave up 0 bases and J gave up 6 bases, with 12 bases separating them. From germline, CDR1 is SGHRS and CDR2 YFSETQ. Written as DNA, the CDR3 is TGCGCCAGCAGCTTGGTGGACAGTCGAAATGGCTACACCTTC. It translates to CASSLVDSRNGYTF.

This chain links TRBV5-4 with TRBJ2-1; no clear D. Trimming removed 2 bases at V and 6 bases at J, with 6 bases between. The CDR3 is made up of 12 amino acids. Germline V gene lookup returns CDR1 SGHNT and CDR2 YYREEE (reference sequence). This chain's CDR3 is CASSFSSNEQFF. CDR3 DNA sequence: TGTGCCAGCAGCTTTAGTAGCAATGAGCAGTTCTTC.

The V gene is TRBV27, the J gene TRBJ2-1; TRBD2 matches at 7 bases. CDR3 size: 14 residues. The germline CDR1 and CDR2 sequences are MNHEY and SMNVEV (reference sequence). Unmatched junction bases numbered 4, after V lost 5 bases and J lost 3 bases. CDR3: CASSLTSVYNEQFF. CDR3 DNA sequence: TGTGCCAGCAGTCTAACTAGCGTCTACAATGAGCAGTTCTTC.

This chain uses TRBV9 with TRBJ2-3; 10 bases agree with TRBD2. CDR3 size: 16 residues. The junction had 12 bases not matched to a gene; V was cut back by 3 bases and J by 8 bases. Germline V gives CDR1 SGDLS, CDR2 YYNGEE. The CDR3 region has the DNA TGTGCCAGCAGCGCACCGGGACTAGCGCCCTCAGGTACGCAGTATTTT. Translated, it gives CASSAPGLAPSGTQYF.

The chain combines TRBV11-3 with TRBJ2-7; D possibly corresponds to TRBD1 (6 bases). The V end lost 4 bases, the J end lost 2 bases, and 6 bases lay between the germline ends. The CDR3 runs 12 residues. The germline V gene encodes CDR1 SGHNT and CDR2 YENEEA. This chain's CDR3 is CASSSGAYEQYF. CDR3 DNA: TGTGCCAGCAGCTCAGGGGCCTACGAGCAGTACTTC.

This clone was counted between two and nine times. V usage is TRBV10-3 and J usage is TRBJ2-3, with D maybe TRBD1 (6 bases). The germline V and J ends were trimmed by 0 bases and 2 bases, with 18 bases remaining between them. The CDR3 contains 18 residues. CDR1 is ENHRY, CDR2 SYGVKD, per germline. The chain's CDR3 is CAISESGPGQLTTDTQYF. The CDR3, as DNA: TGTGCCATCAGTGAGTCCGGTCCAGGACAGTTGACCACAGATACGCAGTATTTT.

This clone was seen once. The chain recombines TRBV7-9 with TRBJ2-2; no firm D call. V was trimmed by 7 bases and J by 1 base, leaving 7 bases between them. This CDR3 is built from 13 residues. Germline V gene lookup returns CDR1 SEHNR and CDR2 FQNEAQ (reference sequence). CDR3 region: CASINLNTGELFF. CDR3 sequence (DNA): TGTGCCAGCATCAACTTGAACACCGGGGAGCTGTTTTTT.

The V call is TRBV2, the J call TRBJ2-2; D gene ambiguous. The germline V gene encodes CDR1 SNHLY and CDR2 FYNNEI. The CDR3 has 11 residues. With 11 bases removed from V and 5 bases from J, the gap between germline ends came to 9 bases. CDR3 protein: CAAHRTGELFF. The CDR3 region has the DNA TGTGCCGCCCACAGAACCGGGGAGCTGTTTTTT.

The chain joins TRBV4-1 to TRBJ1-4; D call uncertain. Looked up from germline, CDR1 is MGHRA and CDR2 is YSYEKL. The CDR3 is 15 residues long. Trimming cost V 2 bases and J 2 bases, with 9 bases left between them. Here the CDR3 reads CASSQLRSTNEKLFF. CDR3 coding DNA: TGCGCCAGCAGCCAATTAAGGAGCACTAATGAAAAACTGTTTTTT.

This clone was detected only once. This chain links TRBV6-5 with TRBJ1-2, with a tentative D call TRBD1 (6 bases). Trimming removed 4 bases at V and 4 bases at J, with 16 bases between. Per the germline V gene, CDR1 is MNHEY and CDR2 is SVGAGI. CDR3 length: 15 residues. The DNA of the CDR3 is TGTGCCAGCAGTTTCAAACACAGGGATCCCTATGGCTACACCTTC. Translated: CASSFKHRDPYGYTF.

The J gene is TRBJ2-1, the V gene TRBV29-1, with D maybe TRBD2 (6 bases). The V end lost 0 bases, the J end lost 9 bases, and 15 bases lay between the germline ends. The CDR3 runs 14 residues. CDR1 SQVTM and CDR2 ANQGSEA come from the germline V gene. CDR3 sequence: CSVEDQFGGSEQFF. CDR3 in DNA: TGCAGCGTTGAAGATCAGTTCGGAGGGTCTGAGCAGTTCTTC.

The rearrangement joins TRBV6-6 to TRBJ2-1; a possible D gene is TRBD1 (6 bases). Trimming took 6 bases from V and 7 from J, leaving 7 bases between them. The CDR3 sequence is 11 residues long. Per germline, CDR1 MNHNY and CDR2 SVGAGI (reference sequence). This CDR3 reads CASRDRNEQFF. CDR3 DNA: TGTGCCAGCAGGGACAGAAATGAGCAGTTCTTC.

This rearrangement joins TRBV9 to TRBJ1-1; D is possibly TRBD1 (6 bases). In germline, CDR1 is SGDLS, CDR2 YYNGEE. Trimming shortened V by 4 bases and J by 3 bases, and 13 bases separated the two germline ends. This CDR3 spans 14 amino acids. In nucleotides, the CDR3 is TGTGCCAGCAGCACAGGGTTTAAGTACACTGAAGCTTTCTTT. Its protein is CASSTGFKYTEAFF.

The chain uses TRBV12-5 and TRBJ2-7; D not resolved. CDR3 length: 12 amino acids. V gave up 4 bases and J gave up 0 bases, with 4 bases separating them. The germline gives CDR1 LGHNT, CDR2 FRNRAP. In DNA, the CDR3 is TGTGCTAGTGGTTCTAGCTCCTACGAGCAGTACTTC. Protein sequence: CASGSSSYEQYF.

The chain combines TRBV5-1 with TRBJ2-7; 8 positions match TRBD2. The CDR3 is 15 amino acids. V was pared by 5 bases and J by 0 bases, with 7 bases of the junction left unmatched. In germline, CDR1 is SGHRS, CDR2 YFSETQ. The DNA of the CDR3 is TGCGCCAGCAGACCTGGACTAGCCCCCTCCTACGAGCAGTACTTC. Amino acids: CASRPGLAPSYEQYF.

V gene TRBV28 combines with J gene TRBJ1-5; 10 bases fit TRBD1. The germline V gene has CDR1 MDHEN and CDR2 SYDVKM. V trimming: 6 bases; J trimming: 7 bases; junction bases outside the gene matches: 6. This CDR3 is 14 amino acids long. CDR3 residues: CASSRDRGRQPQHF. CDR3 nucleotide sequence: TGTGCCAGCAGCCGGGACAGGGGAAGGCAGCCCCAGCATTTT.

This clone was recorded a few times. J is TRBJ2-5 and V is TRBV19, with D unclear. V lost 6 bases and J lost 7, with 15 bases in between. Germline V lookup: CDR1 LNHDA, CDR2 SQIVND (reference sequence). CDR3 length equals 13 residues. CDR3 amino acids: CASSEQVLGTQYF. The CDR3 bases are TGTGCCAGTAGCGAGCAGGTGCTGGGGACCCAGTACTTC.

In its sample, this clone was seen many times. CDR3 nucleotide sequence: TGTGCCAGCAGCTTTAGCGGGAGCACAGATACGCAGTATTTT. Translated: CASSFSGSTDTQYF. The gene calls are TRBV7-3 and TRBJ2-3, with 7 bases matching TRBD2. The CDR3 totals 14 residues. Germline CDR1 and CDR2: SGHTA and FQGTGA. V lost 3 bases to trimming and J lost 0 bases; unmatched junction nucleotides: 0.

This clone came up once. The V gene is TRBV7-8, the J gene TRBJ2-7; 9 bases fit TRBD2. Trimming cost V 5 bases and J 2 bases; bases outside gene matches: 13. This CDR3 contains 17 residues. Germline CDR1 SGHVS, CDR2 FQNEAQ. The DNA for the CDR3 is TGTGCCAGCAGCCACGATAGTGGGACTAGCAGGGCCTACGAGCAGTACTTC. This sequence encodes CASSHDSGTSRAYEQYF. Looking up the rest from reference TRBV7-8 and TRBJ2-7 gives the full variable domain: GAGVSQSPRYKVAKRGQDVALRCDPISGHVSLFWYQQALGQGPEFLTYFQNEAQLDKSGLPSDRFFAERPEGSVSTLKIQRTQQEDSAVYLCASSHDSGTSRAYEQYFGPGTRLTVT.

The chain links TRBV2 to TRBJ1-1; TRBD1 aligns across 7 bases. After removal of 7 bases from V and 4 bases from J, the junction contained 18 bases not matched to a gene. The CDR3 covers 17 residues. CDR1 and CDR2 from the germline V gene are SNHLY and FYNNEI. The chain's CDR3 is CASIEGGRVNVGTEAFF. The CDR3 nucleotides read TGTGCCAGCATCGAAGGGGGCAGGGTTAATGTTGGCACTGAAGCTTTCTTT.

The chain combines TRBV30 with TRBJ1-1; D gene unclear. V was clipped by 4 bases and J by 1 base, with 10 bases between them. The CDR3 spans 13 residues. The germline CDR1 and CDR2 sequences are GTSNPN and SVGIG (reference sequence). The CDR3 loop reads CAWKYPENTEAFF. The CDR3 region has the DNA TGTGCCTGGAAATACCCAGAGAACACTGAAGCTTTCTTT. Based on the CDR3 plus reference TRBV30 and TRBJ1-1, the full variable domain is SQTIHQWPATLVQPVGSPLSLECTVEGTSNPNLYWYRQAAGRGLQLLFYSVGIGQISSEVPQNLSASRPQDRQFILSSKKLLLSDSGFYLCAWKYPENTEAFFGQGTRLTVV.

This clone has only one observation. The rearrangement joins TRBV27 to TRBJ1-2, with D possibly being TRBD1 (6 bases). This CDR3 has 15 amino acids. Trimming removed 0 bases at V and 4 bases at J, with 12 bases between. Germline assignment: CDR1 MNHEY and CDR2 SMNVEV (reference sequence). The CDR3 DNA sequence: TGTGCCAGCAGTTTATCGAGGGGGGGCTCCTATGGCTACACCTTC. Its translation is CASSLSRGGSYGYTF.

The CDR3 DNA reads as TGTGCCAGCAGCTCAGTCAGGGGCAAGTCCTACGAGCAGTACTTC. It is translated as CASSSVRGKSYEQYF. The chain carries TRBV7-9 and TRBJ2-7, with D maybe TRBD1 (6 bases). V was pared by 4 bases and J by 1 base, with 14 bases between. Germline assignment: CDR1 SEHNR and CDR2 FQNEAQ (reference sequence). CDR3 size: 15 residues. Together with reference TRBV7-9 and TRBJ2-7, the CDR3 gives the full variable domain: DTGVSQNPRHKITKRGQNVTFRCDPISEHNRLYWYRQTLGQGPEFLTYFQNEAQLEKSRLLSDRFSAERPKGSFSTLEIQRTEQGDSAMYLCASSSVRGKSYEQYFGPGTRLTVT.

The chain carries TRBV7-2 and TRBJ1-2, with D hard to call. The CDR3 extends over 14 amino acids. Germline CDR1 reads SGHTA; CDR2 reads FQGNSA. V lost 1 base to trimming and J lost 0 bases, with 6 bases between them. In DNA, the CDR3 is TGTGCCAGCAGCTTAGACAATCCTAACTATGGCTACACCTTC. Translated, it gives CASSLDNPNYGYTF. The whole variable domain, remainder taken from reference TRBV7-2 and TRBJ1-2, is GAGVSQSPSNKVTEKGKDVELRCDPISGHTALYWYRQSLGQGLEFLIYFQGNSAPDKSGLPSDRFSAERTGGSVSTLTIQRTQQEDSAVYLCASSLDNPNYGYTFGSGTRLTVV.

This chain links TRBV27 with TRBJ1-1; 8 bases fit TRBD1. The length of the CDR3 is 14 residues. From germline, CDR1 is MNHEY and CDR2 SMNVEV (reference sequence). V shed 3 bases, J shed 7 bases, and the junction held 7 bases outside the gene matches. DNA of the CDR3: TGTGCCAGCAGTTTCGGAGGACAGGGTAATGAAGCTTTCTTT. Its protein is CASSFGGQGNEAFF.